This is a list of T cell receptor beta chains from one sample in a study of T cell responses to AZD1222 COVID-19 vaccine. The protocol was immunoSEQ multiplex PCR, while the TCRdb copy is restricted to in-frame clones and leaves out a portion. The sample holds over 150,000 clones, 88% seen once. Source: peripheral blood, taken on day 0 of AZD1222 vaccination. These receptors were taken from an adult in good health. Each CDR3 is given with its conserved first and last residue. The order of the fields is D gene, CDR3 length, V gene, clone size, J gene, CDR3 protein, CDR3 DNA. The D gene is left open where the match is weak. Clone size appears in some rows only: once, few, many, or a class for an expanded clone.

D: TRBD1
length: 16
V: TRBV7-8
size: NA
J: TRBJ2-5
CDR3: CASSLARVRGWETQYF
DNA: TGTGCCAGCAGCTTAGCGCGGGTCAGGGGGTGGGAGACCCAGTACTTC

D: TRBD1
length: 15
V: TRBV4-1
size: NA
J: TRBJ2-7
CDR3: CASSRILTGTYEQYF
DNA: TGCGCCAGCAGCCGTATATTGACAGGGACCTACGAGCAGTACTTC

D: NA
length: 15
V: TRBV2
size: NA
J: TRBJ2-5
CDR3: CASSEAKGLSETQYF
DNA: TGTGCCAGCAGTGAAGCGAAGGGACTGTCGGAGACCCAGTACTTC

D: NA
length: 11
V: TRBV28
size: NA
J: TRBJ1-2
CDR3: CASRAVYGYTF
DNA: TGTGCCAGCAGGGCGGTATATGGCTACACCTTC

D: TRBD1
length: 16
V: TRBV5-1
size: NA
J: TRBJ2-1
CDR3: CASSTNRQGPYNEQFF
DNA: TGCGCCAGCAGCACTAACCGACAGGGACCCTACAATGAGCAGTTCTTC

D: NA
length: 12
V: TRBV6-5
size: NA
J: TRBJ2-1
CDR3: CASNIRGGEQFF
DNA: TGTGCCAGCAATATAAGGGGCGGTGAGCAGTTCTTC

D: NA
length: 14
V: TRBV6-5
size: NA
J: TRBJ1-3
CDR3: CASRLSGSGNTIYF
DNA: TGTGCCAGCAGGCTCTCCGGCTCTGGAAACACCATATATTTT

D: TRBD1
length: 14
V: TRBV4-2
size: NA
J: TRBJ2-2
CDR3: CASEPDRGGGELFF
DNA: TGTGCCAGCGAGCCGGACAGGGGAGGCGGGGAGCTGTTTTTT

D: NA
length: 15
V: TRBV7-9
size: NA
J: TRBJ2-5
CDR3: CASRSTGLNRETQYF
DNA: TGTGCCAGCAGATCGACGGGGTTAAACCGGGAGACCCAGTACTTC

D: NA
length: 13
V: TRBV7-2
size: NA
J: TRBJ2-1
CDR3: CASRGDLYNEQFF
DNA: TGTGCCAGCAGGGGGGACCTCTACAATGAGCAGTTCTTC

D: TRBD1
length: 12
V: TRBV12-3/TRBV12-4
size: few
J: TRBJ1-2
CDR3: CASRTGEGGYTF
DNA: TGTGCCAGCAGGACAGGGGAAGGTGGCTACACCTTC

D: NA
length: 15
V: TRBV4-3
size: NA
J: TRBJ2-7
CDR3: CASSQDWPFSYEQYF
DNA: TGCGCCAGCAGCCAAGATTGGCCGTTCTCCTACGAGCAGTACTTC

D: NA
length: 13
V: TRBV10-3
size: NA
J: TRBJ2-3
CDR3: CAISTQSTDTQYF
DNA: TGTGCCATCAGCACACAGAGCACAGATACGCAGTATTTT

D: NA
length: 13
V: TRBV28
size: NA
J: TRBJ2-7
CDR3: CASTAGRSYEQYF
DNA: TGTGCCAGCACCGCCGGTCGCTCCTACGAGCAGTACTTC

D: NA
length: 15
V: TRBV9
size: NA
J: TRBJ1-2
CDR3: CASSVATVSDYGYTF
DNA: TGTGCCAGCAGCGTAGCTACAGTATCGGACTATGGCTACACCTTC

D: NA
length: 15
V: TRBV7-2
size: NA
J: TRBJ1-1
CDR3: CASSPVGGLNTEAFF
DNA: TGTGCCAGCAGCCCCGTTGGAGGATTGAACACTGAAGCTTTCTTT

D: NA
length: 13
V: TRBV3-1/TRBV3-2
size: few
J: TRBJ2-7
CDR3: CASSQDGSYEQYF
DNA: TGTGCCAGCAGCCAAGACGGCTCCTACGAGCAGTACTTC

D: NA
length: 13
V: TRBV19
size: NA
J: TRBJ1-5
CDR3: CASSGGARQPQHF
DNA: TGTGCCAGTAGTGGCGGGGCGCGACAGCCCCAGCATTTT

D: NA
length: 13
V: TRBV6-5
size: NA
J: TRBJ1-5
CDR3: CASTPLAGQPQHF
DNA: TGTGCCAGCACCCCGCTAGCAGGTCAGCCCCAGCATTTT

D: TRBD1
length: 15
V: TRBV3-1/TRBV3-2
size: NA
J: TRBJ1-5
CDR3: CASSLGTGANQPQHF
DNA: TGTGCCAGCAGCCTCGGGACAGGTGCCAATCAGCCCCAGCATTTT

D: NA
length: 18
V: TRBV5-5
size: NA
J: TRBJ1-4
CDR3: CASSLASGSLASNEKLFF
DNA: TGTGCCAGCAGCTTGGCGTCCGGGAGTCTGGCGAGTAATGAAAAACTGTTTTTT

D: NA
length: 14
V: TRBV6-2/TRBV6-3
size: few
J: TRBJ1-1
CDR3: CASSYGAMNTEAFF
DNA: TGTGCCAGCAGTTATGGGGCCATGAACACTGAAGCTTTCTTT